This TCR beta chain came from a study of prognosis after radiotherapy for stage I lung cancer. Study-level information: The enrollment of patients with stage I non-small cell lung cancer occurred between April 2018 and 2019. Study conclusions and caveats: Reduced Shannon entropy following stereotactic body radiation therapy was recorded in patients who developed distant metastases.

Concerning this clonotype: What it binds is not known. One junction end does not reproduce the germline sequence, and a read error may be involved.

The germline gives CDR1 DFQATT, CDR2 SNEGSKA (reference sequence). The CDR3 consists of 14 residues. It was by two-round multiplex PCR that TCR beta CDR3 was amplified from genomic DNA. First-round PCR, the initial amplification, used primers specific to each TRBV and TRBJ gene. A single record per CDR3 protein comes from TCRdb applying MiXCR to the multiplex PCR reads. The sample holds around 30,000 distinct CDR3 sequences; approximately 35% are singletons and the top ten take around 30%. The sample in question was PBMCs, obtained before or after stereotactic body radiation therapy (not recorded which). The rearrangement uses TRBV20-1 and TRBJ1-5; 9 bases map to TRBD1. This receptor was obtained from a donor aged 50 or older with non-small cell lung cancer. Here the CDR3 reads CSARDGTGNQPQHF. Written as DNA, the CDR3 is TGCAGTGCTAGGGACGGGACAGGGAATCAGCCCCAGCATTTC.